The 18 T cell receptor beta chains in this list originate from one sample, sequenced in a study of T cell responses to AZD1222 COVID-19 vaccine (dated by TCRdb to the early 2020s). Preparation of the library involved the immunoSEQ multiplex PCR assay. TCRdb took this table from immuneACCESS and kept in-frame rearrangements with V and J called. Such tables lack part of the clones; where checked against another copy, unresolved V genes explain under half of the gap, and the rest is unexplained. The sample includes more than 120,000 clones, with about 86% observed a single time. The ten biggest clones cover around 5.1% of the sample. The time point label of this sample denotes: about 28 days (+/-7) after the second vaccine dose. The sample consisted of peripheral blood, taken 28 days after the second AZD1222 dose. All receptors derive from an adult who received the AZD1222 COVID-19 vaccine.

The chain uses TRBV6-6 and TRBJ1-2, with D possibly TRBD1 on 6 matching bases. Looked up from germline, CDR1 is MNHNY and CDR2 is SVGAGI (reference sequence). The CDR3 runs 13 residues. V was clipped by 2 bases and J by 8 bases, with 12 bases between them. CDR3 DNA: TGTGCCAGCAGTTACGACACCGGGGGCGGCTACACCTTC. Translating it yields CASSYDTGGGYTF.

The rearrangement uses TRBV5-1 and TRBJ1-5; D ambiguous. The CDR3 contains 13 residues. The ends were cut back, 0 bases at V and 7 bases at J, with 8 bases in the middle. CDR1 SGHRS and CDR2 YFSETQ come from the germline V gene. Written as DNA, the CDR3 is TGCGCCAGCAGCTTGGAAGTTAACCAGCCCCAGCATTTT. Its translation is CASSLEVNQPQHF.

This clone appeared a single time. The chain uses TRBV16 and TRBJ2-3; D is unclear. The CDR3 runs 15 residues. CDR1 is KGHSY, CDR2 FQNENV, per germline. Trimming stripped 2 bases from V and 2 bases from J, with 11 bases between. This CDR3 is CASSQGWDLTDTQYF. The CDR3 coding sequence is TGTGCCAGCAGCCAAGGATGGGATCTCACAGATACGCAGTATTTT.

CDR3 coding DNA: TGTGCCACCAGCAGACTTTTTCAGACAGGGGTGGTCGGGGAGCTGTTTTTT. The encoded protein is CATSRLFQTGVVGELFF. The chain combines TRBV15 with TRBJ2-2, with 8 bases aligning to TRBD1. Germline values: CDR1 LNHNV, CDR2 YYDKDF (reference sequence). V lost 2 bases, J lost 7 bases, and 12 bases stayed unmatched. The CDR3 sequence is 17 residues long.

The rearrangement links TRBV4-2 to TRBJ1-1; a weak D match, TRBD1 (5 bases). The V gene's germline CDR1 is LGHNA and CDR2 YNFKEQ. This CDR3 comprises 15 residues. V dropped 4 bases and J dropped 1 base, with 13 bases sitting between them. DNA for the CDR3: TGTGCCAGCAGCCGCGGGGCCAGGGAGAACACTGAAGCTTTCTTT. It is translated as CASSRGARENTEAFF.

The rearrangement uses TRBV6-5 and TRBJ1-5, with D tentatively TRBD1 (6 bases). This CDR3 region has 15 residues. Trimming cost V 1 base and J 3 bases, with 10 bases left between them. Germline CDR1 MNHEY, CDR2 SVGAGI. In DNA, the CDR3 is TGTGCCAGCAGTTACTTAGGGGGTGACAATCAGCCCCAGCATTTT. Its protein is CASSYLGGDNQPQHF.

The J gene is TRBJ2-7, the V gene TRBV10-1, with TRBD2 matching 12 bases. Germline assignment: CDR1 WNHNN and CDR2 SYGVQD (reference sequence). Trimming at V came to 3 bases and at J to 4 bases, leaving 1 base not matched to a gene. This CDR3 comprises 14 residues. In DNA form, the CDR3 reads TGCGCCAGCAGTGAAGGGACTAGCGGGTACGAGCAGTACTTC. Amino acids: CASSEGTSGYEQYF.

The chain combines TRBV29-1 with TRBJ1-2, with D possibly matching TRBD1 (5 bases). The V and J ends lost 6 bases and 4 bases respectively, with 18 bases between them. CDR3 length: 14 residues. CDR1 and CDR2 (germline): SQVTM, ANQGSEA. CDR3 protein: CSVDTLERLYGYTF. DNA for the CDR3: TGCAGCGTGGACACCTTAGAGAGGCTCTATGGCTACACCTTC.

This chain connects TRBV6-5 to TRBJ1-6; the match to TRBD1 covers 8 bases. V gave up 7 bases and J gave up 9 bases; unmatched junction bases: 11. CDR3 size: 15 residues. Germline assignment: CDR1 MNHEY and CDR2 SVGAGI. CDR3 residues: CASILAGTGTSPLHF. The CDR3 DNA follows: TGTGCCAGCATTCTGGCCGGGACAGGTACTTCACCCCTCCACTTT.

The rearrangement links TRBV19 to TRBJ1-5; D unresolved. The CDR3 contains 12 residues. Per germline, CDR1 LNHDA and CDR2 SQIVND (reference sequence). Between the trimmed V and J ends, which lost 11 bases and 3 bases, there was a span of 11 bases. In nucleotides, the CDR3 is TGTGCCGCGGGGATCTACAATCAGCCCCAGCATTTT. It is translated as CAAGIYNQPQHF.

This clone has a single count. The chain is built from TRBV5-5 and TRBJ1-4; D may be TRBD1 (6 bases). The CDR3 loop spans 14 amino acids. The V gene lost 4 bases and the J gene lost 12 bases, with 19 bases spanning the gap. The germline gives CDR1 SGHKS, CDR2 YYEKEE (reference sequence). The CDR3 nucleotides are TGTGCCAGCAGCCAACAGGGTATGGGTACGGAACTGTTTTTT. As protein: CASSQQGMGTELFF.

The chain combines TRBV19 with TRBJ1-3; D remains unclear. The CDR3 runs to 12 residues. Germline V gene lookup returns CDR1 LNHDA and CDR2 SQIVND (reference sequence). V lost 5 bases and J 2 bases, leaving 4 bases between the germline ends. The CDR3 sequence: CASSFPGNTIYF. The CDR3 DNA reads TGTGCCAGTAGTTTTCCTGGAAACACCATATATTTT.

The chain joins TRBV12-3 or TRBV12-4 to TRBJ2-2; D remains unclear. V gave up 6 bases and J gave up 5 bases, with 7 bases separating them. CDR3 size: 12 residues. The DNA of the CDR3 is TGTGCCAGCAGCTGGACGACCGGGGAGCTGTTTTTT. It codes for CASSWTTGELFF.

This sequence joins TRBV6-6 and TRBJ1-2; the D gene is possibly TRBD1 (5 bases). Germline V gene sequence: CDR1 MNHNY, CDR2 SVGAGI (reference sequence). Trimming removed 6 bases from V and 1 base from J, with 9 bases in between. The CDR3 contains 13 residues. CDR3 in DNA: TGTGCCAGCAGAGCTGGGGGTAACTATGGCTACACCTTC. This sequence encodes CASRAGGNYGYTF.

The chain is built from TRBV19 and TRBJ2-1; 8 nucleotides match TRBD2. The CDR3 covers 16 residues. The germline V gene encodes CDR1 LNHDA and CDR2 SQIVND (reference sequence). The V gene end was trimmed by 7 bases and the J gene end by 9 bases; junction bases not matched to a gene: 17. CDR3 region: CASKRGAHSGAGEQFF. CDR3 bases: TGTGCCAGTAAGAGGGGGGCGCATAGCGGGGCCGGTGAGCAGTTCTTC.

This clone was seen only once. This sequence joins TRBV7-9 and TRBJ2-5; D is possibly TRBD2 (5 bases). Germline V lookup: CDR1 SEHNR, CDR2 FQNEAQ (reference sequence). Deletions cut 5 bases from V and 0 bases from J, with 10 bases between. The CDR3 loop spans 14 amino acids. CDR3 sequence reads: CASSPSGHQETQYF. DNA for the CDR3: TGTGCCAGCAGCCCAAGCGGACACCAAGAGACCCAGTACTTC. Supplemented by reference TRBV7-9 and TRBJ2-5, the full variable domain reads DTGVSQNPRHKITKRGQNVTFRCDPISEHNRLYWYRQTLGQGPEFLTYFQNEAQLEKSRLLSDRFSAERPKGSFSTLEIQRTEQGDSAMYLCASSPSGHQETQYFGPGTRLLVL.

This chain uses TRBV3-1 (or the pseudogene TRBV3-2) with TRBJ1-2; possible D gene TRBD1, 5 bases. This CDR3 is 14 amino acids long. V was pared by 0 bases and J by 8 bases, with 13 bases between. Germline loops: CDR1 LGHDT, CDR2 YNNKEL (reference sequence). The CDR3 DNA reads TGTGCCAGCAGCCAAGAGGGGGTACGAGGAGGCTACACCTTC. Residues: CASSQEGVRGGYTF.

The rearrangement links TRBV5-4 to TRBJ2-3; D is unclear. V lost 0 bases, J lost 3 bases, and 14 bases lay in between. The CDR3 is 16 amino acids. Germline V gene sequence: CDR1 SGHNT, CDR2 YYREEE (reference sequence). The CDR3 region is CASSLGTIPDTDTQYF. The CDR3 DNA sequence: TGTGCCAGCAGCTTGGGGACCATACCGGATACAGATACGCAGTATTTT.